This entry concerns a single TCR beta chain. V dropped 6 bases and J dropped 3 bases, with 12 bases sitting between them. CDR3 size: 13 residues. Germline CDR1 MNHNS, CDR2 SASEGT. TCRdb analysed the RT-PCR reads with MiXCR anew, one entry per CDR3 protein. The data show about a million distinct CDR3 sequences, over 15% seen once. This sample was included in a study of patients and donors after allogeneic stem cell transplantation. Sequencing input: blood, either unsorted or a sorted T cell fraction (not recorded which). This receptor was taken from a human donor who was either an allogeneic HSCT recipient or a stem cell or donor lymphocyte infusion donor (not recorded which). It is not recorded whose cells these are; they may come from a transplant donor. The chain has TRBV6-1 and TRBJ2-7; D gene uncertain. The CDR3 sequence: CASSSPSDYEQYF. CDR3 sequence (DNA): TGTGCCAGCAGCTCGCCCTCTGACTACGAGCAGTACTTC.